The 22 T cell receptor beta chains reported below all come from one sample, sequenced in a study of blood T cell repertoires in COVID-19. Method: immunoSEQ multiplex PCR; TCRdb's copy keeps in-frame clones and lacks some. Of 150,000 to 200,000 clones listed, around 80% are singletons. Sequencing was done on a sample of PBMCs or T cells enriched from blood (not recorded which). The source is a man aged 45-65 years who had recovered from COVID-19.

V and J are TRBV18 and TRBJ1-2; 8 bases map to TRBD1. Germline trimming cut 3 bases from V and 6 bases from J; bases unmatched to any gene: 6. This CDR3 is built from 14 residues. CDR1 KGHSH and CDR2 LQKENI come from the germline V gene. The CDR3: CASSPTGAGDGYTF. Written as DNA, the CDR3 is TGTGCCAGCTCACCGACAGGGGCGGGAGATGGCTACACCTTC.

This chain uses TRBV28 with TRBJ1-5; 8 positions agree with TRBD1. The V segment lost 6 bases and the J segment 7 bases; nucleotides outside the gene matches: 8. The germline CDR1 and CDR2 sequences are MDHEN and SYDVKM. The CDR3 has 14 residues. The CDR3 sequence: CASRPLGQAQPQHF. CDR3 DNA: TGTGCCAGCAGACCTCTGGGACAGGCCCAGCCCCAGCATTTT.

The chain employs TRBV18 and TRBJ2-4; D remains unclear. Germline V gene data show CDR1 as KGHSH and CDR2 as LQKENI. Trimming took off 3 bases at V and 0 bases at J, with 9 bases between the two ends. This CDR3 is built from 15 residues. The CDR3 region has the DNA TGTGCCAGCTCACCCAGCGATATAGCCAAAAACATTCAGTACTTC. Its protein product is CASSPSDIAKNIQYF.

This chain connects TRBV9 to TRBJ2-3; 14 bases are shared with TRBD2. The trim removed 3 bases at V and 2 bases at J, leaving 11 bases unmatched. Per germline, CDR1 SGDLS and CDR2 YYNGEE. The CDR3 runs 19 residues. The CDR3, as DNA: TGTGCCAGCAGCGCCAAATCCACGGGACTAGCGGGGGCCACAGATACGCAGTATTTT. Its translation is CASSAKSTGLAGATDTQYF.

A single count supports this clone. The chain couples TRBV12-3 or TRBV12-4 to TRBJ2-5; TRBD1 matches 7 bases. Trimming took 9 bases from V and 1 from J; bases not matched to a gene: 2. The CDR3 covers 12 residues. The CDR3 spells CASGQVQETQYF. The CDR3 DNA reads TGTGCCAGTGGACAGGTCCAAGAGACCCAGTACTTC.

This sequence joins TRBV2 and TRBJ1-1; the match to TRBD1 covers 10 bases. CDR3 length: 16 residues. Trimming cost V 5 bases and J 6 bases; bases outside gene matches: 12. CDR1 and CDR2 (germline): SNHLY, FYNNEI. CDR3 amino acids: CASSKVPGQGRAEAFF. The CDR3 coding sequence is TGTGCCAGCAGTAAAGTGCCGGGACAGGGGCGGGCTGAAGCTTTCTTT.

This clone has a handful of counts. The gene calls are TRBV4-1 and TRBJ2-5; possible D gene TRBD1, 5 bases. In germline, CDR1 is MGHRA, CDR2 YSYEKL. CDR3 length: 14 residues. Trimming took 5 bases from V and 3 from J, leaving 13 bases between them. In DNA form, the CDR3 reads TGCGCCAGCAGCGCCCGGACAAGAGAAGAGACCCAGTACTTC. Its protein product is CASSARTREETQYF.

This clone occurred a few times. The rearrangement links TRBV30 to TRBJ1-1; 8 bases line up with TRBD1. The junction had 7 bases not matched to a gene; V was cut back by 5 bases and J by 5 bases. CDR3 size: 13 residues. CDR1 and CDR2 from the germline V gene are GTSNPN and SVGIG (reference sequence). Here the CDR3 DNA reads TGTGCCTGGTCCGGGACAGGACATACTGAAGCTTTCTTT. It translates to CAWSGTGHTEAFF.

This clone was observed once. J is TRBJ1-2 and V is TRBV7-9, with no clear D. Trimming pared 11 bases from V and 11 bases from J, leaving 18 bases between. Germline CDR1 SEHNR, CDR2 FQNEAQ (reference sequence). This CDR3 has 11 residues. The CDR3 DNA is TGTGCCCAAGGAGGGCCCGGATCATACACCTTC. It yields the protein CAQGGPGSYTF.

The V and J genes are TRBV3-1 (or the pseudogene TRBV3-2) and TRBJ2-2; TRBD1 is a possible D gene (6 bases). Deletions cut 4 bases from V and 0 bases from J, with 9 bases between. CDR1 LGHDT and CDR2 YNNKEL come from the germline V gene (reference sequence). The CDR3 spans 15 residues. The CDR3 is CASSPRGSNTGELFF. CDR3 coding DNA: TGTGCCAGCAGCCCCAGGGGTTCGAACACCGGGGAGCTGTTTTTT.

In DNA form, the CDR3 reads TGTGCCAGCAGTTTGGGACAGGCTTTATACGAGCAGTACTTC. Translating it yields CASSLGQALYEQYF. The V call is TRBV27, the J call TRBJ2-7, with 8 positions matching TRBD1. V shed 3 bases, J shed 4 bases, and the junction held 5 bases outside the gene matches. Germline lookup yields CDR1 MNHEY and CDR2 SMNVEV (reference sequence). The length of the CDR3 is 14 residues.

The chain couples TRBV5-1 to TRBJ2-1; D is possibly TRBD2 (7 bases). This CDR3 contains 14 residues. Germline assignment: CDR1 SGHRS and CDR2 YFSETQ. V lost 6 bases to trimming and J lost 5 bases, with 15 bases between them. The CDR3 DNA follows: TGCGCCAGCACCCCCCGGGGGGCACACAATGAGCAGTTCTTC. Translating it yields CASTPRGAHNEQFF.

J is TRBJ1-2 and V is TRBV18; D is possibly TRBD1 (5 bases). This CDR3 region has 14 residues. Trimming removed 6 bases at V and 4 bases at J, with 15 bases between. The V gene's germline CDR1 is KGHSH and CDR2 LQKENI. CDR3 nucleotides: TGTGCCAGCTCCCCGACTGGGGGGGTCTATGGCTACACCTTC. Translating gives CASSPTGGVYGYTF.

J is TRBJ1-2 and V is TRBV6-5; D is perhaps TRBD1 (6 bases). From germline, CDR1 is MNHEY and CDR2 SVGAGI. The CDR3 contains 14 residues. Between the trimmed V and J ends, which lost 2 bases and 4 bases, there was a span of 11 bases. CDR3 coding DNA: TGTGCCAGCAGTTACAGGGGGATTATCTATGGCTACACCTTC. Translated, it gives CASSYRGIIYGYTF.

J is TRBJ2-2 and V is TRBV3-1 (or the pseudogene TRBV3-2); 14 nucleotides match TRBD2. Trimming removed 1 base from V and 6 bases from J; junction bases left unmatched: 4. The CDR3 extends over 17 amino acids. CDR1 is LGHDT and CDR2 is YNNKEL in the germline V gene (reference sequence). The CDR3: CASSQAGLAGGSGELFF. CDR3 in DNA: TGTGCCAGCAGCCAAGCCGGACTAGCGGGGGGTTCCGGGGAGCTGTTTTTT.

The rearrangement links TRBV19 to TRBJ1-1; TRBD1 matches 8 bases. Germline V gene sequence: CDR1 LNHDA, CDR2 SQIVND (reference sequence). Trimming at V came to 5 bases and at J to 4 bases, leaving 6 bases not matched to a gene. This CDR3 spans 14 amino acids. The chain's CDR3 is CASSQDRVGTEAFF. In DNA, the CDR3 is TGTGCCAGTAGTCAGGACAGGGTGGGCACTGAAGCTTTCTTT.

The chain has TRBV5-4 and TRBJ2-5; 7 bases match TRBD1. This CDR3 region has 15 residues. CDR1 SGHNT and CDR2 YYREEE come from the germline V gene (reference sequence). The junction had 7 bases not matched to a gene; V was cut back by 4 bases and J by 1 base. The CDR3 here is CASSRREGAQETQYF. DNA for the CDR3: TGTGCCAGCAGCCGCAGAGAGGGGGCCCAAGAGACCCAGTACTTC.

This clone was counted between two and nine times. This chain connects TRBV9 to TRBJ2-1; 9 bases line up with TRBD1. This CDR3 is built from 16 residues. Trimming removed 0 bases from V and 6 bases from J; junction bases left unmatched: 7. In germline, CDR1 is SGDLS, CDR2 YYNGEE. The CDR3 loop is CASSVVSGQGSNEQFF. In DNA, the CDR3 is TGTGCCAGCAGCGTAGTCTCGGGACAGGGAAGCAATGAGCAGTTCTTC.

This sequence joins TRBV7-9 and TRBJ2-2; perhaps TRBD1 as D (6 bases). The CDR3 is made up of 13 amino acids. CDR1 and CDR2 from the germline V gene are SEHNR and FQNEAQ (reference sequence). This CDR3 reads CALDPGAPGELFF. Here the CDR3 DNA reads TGTGCGTTAGACCCAGGGGCGCCGGGGGAGCTGTTTTTT. The complete variable domain, with remaining parts taken from reference TRBV7-9 and TRBJ2-2, reads DTGVSQNPRHKITKRGQNVTFRCDPISEHNRLYWYRQTLGQGPEFLTYFQNEAQLEKSRLLSDRFSAERPKGSFSTLEIQRTEQGDSAMYLCALDPGAPGELFFGEGSRLTVL.

This rearrangement joins TRBV4-3 to TRBJ1-6; 7 positions match TRBD1. V trimming: 0 bases; J trimming: 6 bases; junction bases outside the gene matches: 5. Germline lookup yields CDR1 LGHNA and CDR2 YSLEER. The CDR3 is 16 residues long. The CDR3 nucleotides are TGCGCCAGCAGCCAAGATCGGGCAGGGGGTAATTCACCCCTCCACTTT. Its protein product is CASSQDRAGGNSPLHF.

The rearrangement links TRBV18 to TRBJ2-3; unclear D gene. Trimming cost V 5 bases and J 2 bases, with 23 bases left between them. CDR1 is KGHSH and CDR2 is LQKENI in the germline V gene. CDR3 length: 18 amino acids. The CDR3 DNA reads TGTGCCAGCTCAGCCCTCGGAAAACAGATTCAGTACACAGATACGCAGTATTTT. This gives the protein CASSALGKQIQYTDTQYF.

The rearrangement uses TRBV28 and TRBJ2-5, with 7 bases matching TRBD2. Trimming took 6 bases from V and 7 from J; bases not matched to a gene: 11. The germline V gene encodes CDR1 MDHEN and CDR2 SYDVKM. The CDR3 extends over 14 amino acids. This CDR3 reads CASSPQRGPGTQYF. The CDR3 DNA is TGTGCCAGCAGCCCTCAGCGGGGCCCAGGGACCCAGTACTTC.